This T cell receptor (beta chain) was documented in a study of CD8 T cells in ankylosing spondylitis. One entry per CDR3 protein results from TCRdb running MiXCR on the 5' RACE reads. The sample carries 250,000 to 350,000 distinct CDR3 sequences, about 20% recorded once. Study findings and constraints: The study identified a TCR beta motif of seven or eight highly homologous variants that appeared characteristic of ankylosing spondylitis blood. Relatively scarce in peripheral blood, disease-linked clones were CD8+.

This clonotype appeared many times. The target antigen is unknown. The germline V gene encodes CDR1 MNHEY and CDR2 SVGAGI. Trimming removed 5 bases from V and 16 bases from J; junction bases left unmatched: 6. This CDR3 has 12 amino acids. The chain combines TRBV6-5 with TRBJ1-6; 9 nucleotides match TRBD1. The source of this sequence is a male donor with ankylosing spondylitis or in good health (not recorded which). Sequencing used blood, either unsorted or a sorted T cell fraction (not recorded which). DNA of the CDR3: TGTGCCAGCAGTATACAGGGACAGGGTCTCCACTTT. It encodes CASSIQGQGLHF.